These T cell receptor beta chains were read from a single sample in a study of control samples from healthy donors and cancer patients. Only in-frame clones appear in the TCRdb table, and some are missing; sequencing was by immunoSEQ multiplex PCR. The sample lists about 140,000 clones; more than 80% were seen once. The sample taken for sequencing was blood. The receptor set was obtained from a man younger than 30 in good health. Both conserved end residues are part of each CDR3. Each record gives: J gene, clone size, D gene, V gene, CDR3 protein, CDR3 DNA. A D gene is named only where the DNA matches it firmly. Some rows mark clone size as missing; the rest say once, few, many or name a class of expanded clone.

TRBJ2-3 - - TRBV7-3 CASSSGTIRGSDTQYF TGTGCCAGCAGCTCCGGGACCATTAGAGGGTCAGATACGCAGTATTTT
TRBJ2-5 - - TRBV6-4 CAAGGHGKETQYF TGTGCCGCTGGGGGACATGGAAAAGAGACCCAGTACTTC
TRBJ2-1 - - TRBV19 CASSTGHRNEQFF TGTGCCAGTAGTACGGGACACCGCAATGAGCAGTTCTTC
TRBJ1-1 - - TRBV19 CASSMRGNTEAFF TGTGCCAGTAGTATGAGGGGAAACACTGAAGCTTTCTTT
TRBJ1-4 - - TRBV6-6 CASSTPGSGEKLFF TGTGCCAGCTCTACCCCAGGGTCTGGTGAAAAACTGTTTTTT
TRBJ1-1 - TRBD1 TRBV10-3 CATQGDRGRGAEAFF TGTGCCACCCAAGGGGACAGGGGGCGCGGGGCTGAAGCTTTCTTT
TRBJ2-3 - - TRBV7-9 CASSTMGGLGTDTQYF TGTGCCAGCAGCACAATGGGGGGCTTGGGGACAGATACGCAGTATTTT
TRBJ2-7 - - TRBV4-2 CASSQDYRQGGQYEQYF TGTGCCAGCAGCCAAGATTACCGCCAGGGGGGGCAGTACGAGCAGTACTTC
TRBJ1-3 - TRBD1 TRBV9 CAGSRPTGAGNTIYF TGTGCCGGCAGCCGCCCGACAGGGGCTGGAAACACCATATATTTT
TRBJ2-1 - TRBD1 TRBV7-9 CASSEGTGGNEQFF TGTGCCAGCAGCGAAGGTACAGGGGGCAATGAGCAGTTCTTC
TRBJ2-3 - TRBD2 TRBV6-5 CASSYSLAGTTDTQYF TGTGCCAGCAGTTACTCACTAGCGGGGACCACAGATACGCAGTATTTT
TRBJ1-1 - - TRBV6-5 CASSYSTAADEAFF TGTGCCAGCAGTTACTCGACCGCCGCGGATGAAGCTTTCTTT
TRBJ2-1 - TRBD2 TRBV2 CASSVERGGGNEQFF TGTGCCAGCAGTGTCGAGCGGGGGGGCGGGAATGAGCAGTTCTTC
TRBJ1-3 once - TRBV5-1 CASSHTGTAGNTIYF TGCGCCAGCAGCCATACAGGGACGGCTGGAAACACCATATATTTT
TRBJ2-7 - - TRBV10-3 CAISESHRSYEQYF TGTGCCATCAGTGAGTCTCACAGGAGCTACGAGCAGTACTTC
TRBJ2-2 - - TRBV18 CASSPSQGSQSGELFF TGTGCCAGCTCACCATCCCAGGGAAGTCAATCCGGGGAGCTGTTTTTT
TRBJ1-3 - - TRBV12-5 CASGQRTAGSGNTIYF TGTGCTAGTGGTCAGAGGACAGCAGGCTCTGGAAACACCATATATTTT
TRBJ2-3 - TRBD2 TRBV19 CASSGGLAGSPSTDTQYF TGTGCCAGTAGTGGGGGACTAGCGGGGAGCCCTAGCACAGATACGCAGTATTTT
TRBJ1-1 - - TRBV7-2 CASRLGTENTEAFF TGTGCCAGCAGATTGGGCACAGAAAACACTGAAGCTTTCTTT
TRBJ1-4 few - TRBV6-5 CASSYGRRGGKLFF TGTGCCAGCAGTTATGGCCGGAGGGGGGGAAAACTGTTTTTT
TRBJ2-7 - TRBD1 TRBV6-4 CASSDPRDRGSQYEQYF TGTGCCAGCAGTGACCCCAGGGACAGGGGGTCCCAATACGAGCAGTACTTC
TRBJ1-2 - - TRBV3-1/TRBV3-2 CASSQGSGYTF TGTGCCAGCAGCCAAGGGTCCGGCTACACCTTC
TRBJ2-2 - TRBD2 TRBV3-1/TRBV3-2 CASSRRTSGGASITGELFF TGTGCCAGCAGCCGACGGACTAGCGGGGGGGCCAGTATCACCGGGGAGCTGTTTTTT
TRBJ2-3 - - TRBV7-2 CASSLRAGTTDTQYF TGTGCCAGCAGCTTAAGGGCAGGGACCACAGATACGCAGTATTTT
TRBJ1-1 - - TRBV11-3 CASSLTVNTEAFF TGTGCCAGCAGCTTAACGGTAAACACTGAAGCTTTCTTT
TRBJ2-7 - - TRBV19 CASSITVRYEQYF TGTGCCAGTAGTATCACAGTACGATACGAGCAGTACTTC
TRBJ2-1 - - TRBV18 CASSYQGGEQFF TGTGCCAGCTCCTATCAGGGGGGTGAGCAGTTCTTC
TRBJ1-3 - - TRBV9 CASSVTGSGNTIYF TGTGCCAGCAGCGTTACAGGCTCTGGAAACACCATATATTTT
TRBJ2-5 - - TRBV6-6 CASSYSRDIQETQYF TGTGCCAGCAGTTACTCCCGGGATATACAAGAGACCCAGTACTTC
TRBJ2-7 - TRBD2 TRBV4-1 CASSQVRTSYEQYF TGCGCCAGCAGCCAAGTCCGGACTAGCTACGAGCAGTACTTC
TRBJ1-5 - - TRBV19 CASWGRRNSNQPQHF TGTGCCAGTTGGGGTCGACGGAATAGCAATCAGCCCCAGCATTTT